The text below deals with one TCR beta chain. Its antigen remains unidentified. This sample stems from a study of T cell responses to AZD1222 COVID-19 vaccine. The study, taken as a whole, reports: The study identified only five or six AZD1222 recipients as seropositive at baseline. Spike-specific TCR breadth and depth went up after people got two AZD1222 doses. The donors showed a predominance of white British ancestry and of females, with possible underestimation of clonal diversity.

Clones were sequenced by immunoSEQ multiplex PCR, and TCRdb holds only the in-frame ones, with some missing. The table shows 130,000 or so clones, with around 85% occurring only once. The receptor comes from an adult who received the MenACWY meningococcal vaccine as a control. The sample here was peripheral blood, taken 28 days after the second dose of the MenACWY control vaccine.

Written as DNA, the CDR3 is TGTGCCAGCAAAGGCAGGGTCAATCAGCCCCAGCATTTT. Its protein is CASKGRVNQPQHF. The gene calls are TRBV6-5 and TRBJ1-5, with D possibly matching TRBD1 (5 bases). The V end was cut by 7 bases, the J end by 3 bases, with 10 bases between. Per the germline V gene, CDR1 is MNHEY and CDR2 is SVGAGI. This CDR3 has 13 amino acids.